Here is one TCR beta chain with its context. These data originate in a study of blood T cells in healthy people across ages. The second PCR ran roughly 6 to 12 cycles with a sample-barcoded 5' primer and J-beta primers. MiXCR, run by TCRdb on the 5' RACE reads, gives a single entry per CDR3 protein. The sample has fewer than 1,200,000 distinct CDR3 sequences; around 25% are singletons. Germline CDR1 is KGHSH and CDR2 is LQKENI. This CDR3 has 15 amino acids. This sample was also put to use in a study of T cells of mothers and their children.

Sequenced input: blood. This receptor was taken from a girl aged 2 to 10 in good health. This chain uses TRBV18 with TRBJ2-5, with unresolved D. Near its end, the DNA agrees better with TRBJ2-1, so the J call may be wrong. The CDR3 is CASSRPGWSSNEQFF. The DNA for the CDR3 is TGTGCCAGCTCTCGTCCTGGTTGGAGCTCAAATGAGCAGTTCTTC.